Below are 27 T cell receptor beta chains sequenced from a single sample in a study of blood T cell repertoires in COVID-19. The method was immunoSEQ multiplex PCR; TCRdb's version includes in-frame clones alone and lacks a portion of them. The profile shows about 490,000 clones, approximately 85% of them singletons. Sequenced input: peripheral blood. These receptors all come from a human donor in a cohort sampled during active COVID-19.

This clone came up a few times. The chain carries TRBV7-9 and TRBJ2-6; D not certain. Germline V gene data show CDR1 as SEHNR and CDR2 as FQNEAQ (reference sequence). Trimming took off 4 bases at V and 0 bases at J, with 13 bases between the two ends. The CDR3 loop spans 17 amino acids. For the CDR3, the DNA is TGTGCCAGCAGCTCGGGTGGAGTAAGCTCTGGGGCCAACGTCCTGACTTTC. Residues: CASSSGGVSSGANVLTF.

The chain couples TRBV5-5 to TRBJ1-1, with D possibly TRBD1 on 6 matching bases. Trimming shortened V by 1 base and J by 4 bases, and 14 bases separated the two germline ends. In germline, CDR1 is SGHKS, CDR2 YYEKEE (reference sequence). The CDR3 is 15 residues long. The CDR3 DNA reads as TGTGCCAGCAGCTTGTTACAGGGAGGGGTCACTGAAGCTTTCTTT. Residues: CASSLLQGGVTEAFF.

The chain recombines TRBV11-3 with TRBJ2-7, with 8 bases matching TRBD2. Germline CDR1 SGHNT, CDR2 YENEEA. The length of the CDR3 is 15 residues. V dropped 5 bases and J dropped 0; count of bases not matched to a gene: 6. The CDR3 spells CASSAAGGDSYEQYF. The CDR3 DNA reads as TGTGCCAGCAGCGCTGCGGGGGGCGACTCCTACGAGCAGTACTTC.

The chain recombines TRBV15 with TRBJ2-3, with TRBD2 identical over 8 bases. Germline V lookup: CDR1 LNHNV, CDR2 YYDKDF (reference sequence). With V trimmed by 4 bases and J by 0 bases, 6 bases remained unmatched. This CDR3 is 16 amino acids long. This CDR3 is CATSKKGGRSTDTQYF. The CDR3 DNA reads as TGTGCCACCAGCAAAAAGGGCGGGAGGAGCACAGATACGCAGTATTTT.

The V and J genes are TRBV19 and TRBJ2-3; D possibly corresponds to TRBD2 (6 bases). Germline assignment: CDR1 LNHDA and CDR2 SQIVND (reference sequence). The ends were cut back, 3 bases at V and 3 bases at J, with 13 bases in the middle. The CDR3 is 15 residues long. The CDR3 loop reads CASSIRGSYTDTQYF. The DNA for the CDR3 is TGTGCCAGTAGTATCCGGGGGAGTTATACAGATACGCAGTATTTT.

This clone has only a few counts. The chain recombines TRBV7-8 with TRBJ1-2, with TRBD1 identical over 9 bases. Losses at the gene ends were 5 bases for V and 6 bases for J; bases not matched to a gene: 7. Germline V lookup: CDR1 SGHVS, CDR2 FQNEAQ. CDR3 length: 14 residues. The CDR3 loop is CASSRAGTGNGYTF. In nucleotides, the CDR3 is TGTGCCAGCAGCCGAGCCGGGACAGGGAATGGCTACACCTTC. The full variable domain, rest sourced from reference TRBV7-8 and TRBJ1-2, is GAGVSQSPRYKVAKRGQDVALRCDPISGHVSLFWYQQALGQGPEFLTYFQNEAQLDKSGLPSDRFFAERPEGSVSTLKIQRTQQEDSAVYLCASSRAGTGNGYTFGSGTRLTVV.

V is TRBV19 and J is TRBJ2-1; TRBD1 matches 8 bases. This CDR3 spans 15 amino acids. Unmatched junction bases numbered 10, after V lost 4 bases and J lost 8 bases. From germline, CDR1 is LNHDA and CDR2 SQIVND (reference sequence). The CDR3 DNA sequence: TGTGCCAGTAGTACGCTGCAGGGGGCGCGGGATGAGCAGTTCTTC. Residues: CASSTLQGARDEQFF.

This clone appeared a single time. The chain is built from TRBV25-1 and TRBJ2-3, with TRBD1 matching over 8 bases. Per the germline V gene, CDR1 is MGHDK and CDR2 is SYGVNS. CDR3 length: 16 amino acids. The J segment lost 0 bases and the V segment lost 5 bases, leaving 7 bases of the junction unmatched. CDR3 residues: CASSSDRGPSTDTQYF. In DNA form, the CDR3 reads TGTGCCAGCAGTTCTGACAGGGGTCCTAGCACAGATACGCAGTATTTT.

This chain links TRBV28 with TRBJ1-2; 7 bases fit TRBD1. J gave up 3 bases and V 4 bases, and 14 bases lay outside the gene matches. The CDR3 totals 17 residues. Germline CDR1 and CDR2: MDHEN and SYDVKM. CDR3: CASSSPSVGTAYYGYTF. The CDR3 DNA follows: TGTGCCAGCAGTTCCCCCTCGGTCGGGACAGCTTACTATGGCTACACCTTC.

CDR3 in amino acids: CRDGTLKAGNQPQHF. The CDR3 coding sequence is TGCAGAGACGGGACTCTCAAGGCGGGCAATCAGCCCCAGCATTTT. The V call is TRBV29-1, the J call TRBJ1-5; possibly TRBD1 for D (5 bases). CDR3 size: 15 residues. Germline CDR1 is SQVTM and CDR2 is ANQGSEA.

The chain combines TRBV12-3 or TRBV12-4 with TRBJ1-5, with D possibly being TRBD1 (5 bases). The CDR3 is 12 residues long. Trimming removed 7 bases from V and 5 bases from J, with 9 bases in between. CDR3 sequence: CASTTADQPQHF. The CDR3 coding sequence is TGTGCCAGCACGACAGCAGATCAGCCCCAGCATTTT.

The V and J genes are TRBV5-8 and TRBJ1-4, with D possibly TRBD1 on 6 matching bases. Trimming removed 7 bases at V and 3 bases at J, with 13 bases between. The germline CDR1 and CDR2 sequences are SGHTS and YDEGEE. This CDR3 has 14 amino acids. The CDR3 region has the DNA TGTGCCAGCCGGACAAGGGGGTCTAATGAAAAACTGTTTTTT. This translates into CASRTRGSNEKLFF.

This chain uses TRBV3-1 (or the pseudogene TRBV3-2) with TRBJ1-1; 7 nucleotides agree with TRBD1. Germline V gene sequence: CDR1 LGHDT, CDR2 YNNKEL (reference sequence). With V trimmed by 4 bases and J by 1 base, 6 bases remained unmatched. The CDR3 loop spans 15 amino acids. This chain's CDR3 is CASSPRQGGNTEAFF. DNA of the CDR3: TGTGCCAGCAGCCCCCGACAGGGCGGGAACACTGAAGCTTTCTTT.

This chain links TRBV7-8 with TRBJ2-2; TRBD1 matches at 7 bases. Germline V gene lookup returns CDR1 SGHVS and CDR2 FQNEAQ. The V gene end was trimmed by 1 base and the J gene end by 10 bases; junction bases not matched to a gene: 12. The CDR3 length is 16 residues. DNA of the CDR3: TGTGCCAGCAGCTTAGGTGAGGGGGCGCGGATTCAGGAGCTGTTTTTT. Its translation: CASSLGEGARIQELFF.

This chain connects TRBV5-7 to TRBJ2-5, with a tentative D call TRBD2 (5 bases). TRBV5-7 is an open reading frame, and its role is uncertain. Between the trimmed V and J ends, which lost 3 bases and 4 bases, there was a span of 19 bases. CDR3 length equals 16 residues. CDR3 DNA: TGTGCCAGCAGCTGGGCGGGTCCTCTTTGGGGAGAGACCCAGTACTTC. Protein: CASSWAGPLWGETQYF.

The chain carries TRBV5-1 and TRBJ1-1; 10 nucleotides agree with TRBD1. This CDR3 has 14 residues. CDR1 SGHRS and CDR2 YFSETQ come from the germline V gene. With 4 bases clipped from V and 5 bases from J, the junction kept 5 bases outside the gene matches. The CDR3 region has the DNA TGCGCCAGCAGCACCGACAGGGGGCTTACTGAAGCTTTCTTT. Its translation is CASSTDRGLTEAFF.

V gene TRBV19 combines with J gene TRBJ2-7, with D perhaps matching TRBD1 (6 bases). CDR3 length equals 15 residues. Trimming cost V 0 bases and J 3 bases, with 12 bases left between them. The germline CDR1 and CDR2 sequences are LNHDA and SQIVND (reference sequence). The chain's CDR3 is CASSIDSGEIYEQYF. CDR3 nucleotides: TGTGCCAGTAGTATAGATTCAGGGGAGATCTACGAGCAGTACTTC.

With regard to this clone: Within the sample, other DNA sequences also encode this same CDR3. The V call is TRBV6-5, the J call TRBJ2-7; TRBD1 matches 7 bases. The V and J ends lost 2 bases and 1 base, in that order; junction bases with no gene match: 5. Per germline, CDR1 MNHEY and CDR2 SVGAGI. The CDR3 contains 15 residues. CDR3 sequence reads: CASSYRDSLSYEQYF. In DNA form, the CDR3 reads TGTGCCAGCAGTTACCGGGACAGCCTTTCCTACGAGCAGTACTTC.

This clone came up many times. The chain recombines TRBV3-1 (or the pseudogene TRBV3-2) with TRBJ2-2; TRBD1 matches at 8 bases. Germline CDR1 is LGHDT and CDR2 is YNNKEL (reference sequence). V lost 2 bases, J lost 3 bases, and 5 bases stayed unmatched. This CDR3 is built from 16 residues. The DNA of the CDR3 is TGTGCCAGCAGCCAAAGGGGACAGGCAGACACCGGGGAGCTGTTTTTT. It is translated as CASSQRGQADTGELFF.

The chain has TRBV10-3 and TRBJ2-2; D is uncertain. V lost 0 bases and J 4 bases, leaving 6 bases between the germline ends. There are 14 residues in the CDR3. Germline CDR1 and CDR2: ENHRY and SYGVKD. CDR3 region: CAISESGGTGELFF. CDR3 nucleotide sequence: TGTGCCATCAGTGAGTCAGGCGGCACCGGGGAGCTGTTTTTT.

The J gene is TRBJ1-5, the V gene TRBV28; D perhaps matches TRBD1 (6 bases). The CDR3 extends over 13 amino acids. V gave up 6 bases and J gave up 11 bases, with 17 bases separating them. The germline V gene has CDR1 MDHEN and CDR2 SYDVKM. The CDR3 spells CASRPGGHKAQHF. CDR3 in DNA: TGTGCCAGCAGACCCGGGGGGCATAAGGCCCAGCATTTT.

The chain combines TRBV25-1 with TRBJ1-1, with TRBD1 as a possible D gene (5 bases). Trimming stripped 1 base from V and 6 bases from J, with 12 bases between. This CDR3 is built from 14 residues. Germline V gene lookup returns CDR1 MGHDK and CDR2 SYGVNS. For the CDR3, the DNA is TGTGCCAGCAGTGAATGGATGGGACTTTCTGAAGCTTTCTTT. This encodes CASSEWMGLSEAFF.

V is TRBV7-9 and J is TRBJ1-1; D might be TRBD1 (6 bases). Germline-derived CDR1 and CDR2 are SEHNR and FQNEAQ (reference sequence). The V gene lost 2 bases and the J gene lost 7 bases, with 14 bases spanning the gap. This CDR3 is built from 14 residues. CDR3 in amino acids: CASSLLSLQGEAFF. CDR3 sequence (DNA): TGTGCCAGCAGCTTATTATCTTTACAGGGTGAAGCTTTCTTT.

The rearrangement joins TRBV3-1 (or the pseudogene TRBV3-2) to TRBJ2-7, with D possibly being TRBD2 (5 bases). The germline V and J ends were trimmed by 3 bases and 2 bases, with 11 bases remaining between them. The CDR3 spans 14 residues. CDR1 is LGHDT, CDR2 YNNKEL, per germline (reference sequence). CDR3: CASSQNGVTYEQYF. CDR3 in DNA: TGTGCCAGCAGCCAGAACGGGGTTACCTACGAGCAGTACTTC.

CDR3 nucleotide sequence: TGTGCCAGCAGCATGGGACAGGGTCTACCCTGGGGAGAGACCCAGTACTTC. This translates into CASSMGQGLPWGETQYF. This chain connects TRBV7-9 to TRBJ2-5, with 9 bases fitting TRBD1. The CDR3 is made up of 17 amino acids. Germline V gene lookup returns CDR1 SEHNR and CDR2 FQNEAQ (reference sequence). J gave up 4 bases and V 5 bases, and 14 bases lay outside the gene matches.

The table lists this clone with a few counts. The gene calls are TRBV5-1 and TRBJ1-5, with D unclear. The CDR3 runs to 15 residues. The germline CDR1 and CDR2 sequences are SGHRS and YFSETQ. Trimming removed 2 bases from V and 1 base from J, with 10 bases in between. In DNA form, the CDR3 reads TGCGCCAGCAGCTTCTCATCGGGGAGCAATCAGCCCCAGCATTTT. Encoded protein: CASSFSSGSNQPQHF.

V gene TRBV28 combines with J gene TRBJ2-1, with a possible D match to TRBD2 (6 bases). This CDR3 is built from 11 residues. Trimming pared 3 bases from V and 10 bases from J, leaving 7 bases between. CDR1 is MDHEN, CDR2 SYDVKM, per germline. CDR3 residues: CASSLSGEQFF. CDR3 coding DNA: TGTGCCAGCAGTTTGAGCGGGGAGCAGTTCTTC.